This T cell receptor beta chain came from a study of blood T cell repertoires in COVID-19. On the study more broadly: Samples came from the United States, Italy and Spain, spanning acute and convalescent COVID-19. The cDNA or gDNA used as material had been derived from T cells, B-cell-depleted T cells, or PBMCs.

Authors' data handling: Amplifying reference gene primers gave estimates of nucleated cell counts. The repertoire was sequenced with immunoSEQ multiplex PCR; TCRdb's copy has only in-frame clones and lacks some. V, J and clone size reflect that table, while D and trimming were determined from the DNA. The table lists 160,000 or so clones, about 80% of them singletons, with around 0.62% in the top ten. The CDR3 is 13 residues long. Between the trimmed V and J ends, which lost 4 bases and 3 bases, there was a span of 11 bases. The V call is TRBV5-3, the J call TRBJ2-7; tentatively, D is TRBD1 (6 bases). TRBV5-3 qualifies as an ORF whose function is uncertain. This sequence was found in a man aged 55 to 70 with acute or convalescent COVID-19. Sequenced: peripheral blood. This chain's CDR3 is CARSHRVDYEQYF. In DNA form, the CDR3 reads TGTGCCAGAAGCCACAGGGTTGACTACGAGCAGTACTTC.